This TCR beta chain was sequenced for a study of cytomegalovirus exposure and HLA in healthy donors. Study overall: Sequencing of roughly 180 million T cells in an earlier analysis found under 120 million unique TCR beta sequences.

This clone has only one observation. It was with 60 Vbeta and 13 Jbeta primers that the PCR ran. Sequencing used immunoSEQ multiplex PCR; TCRdb keeps in-frame clones, though not all of them. The data hold about 140,000 clones, with roughly 75% observed a single time. Sequenced sample: PBMCs. The clonotype comes from a man aged 25 to 40 in good health and CMV-seronegative.

The CDR3 loop reads CASRTQNTEAFF. DNA for the CDR3: TGTGCCAGCAGGACACAGAACACTGAAGCTTTCTTT. The chain joins TRBV7-9 to TRBJ1-1; no clear D gene. The length of the CDR3 is 12 residues. V was cut by 6 bases and J by 1 base, with 6 bases left in between. Germline loops: CDR1 SEHNR, CDR2 FQNEAQ (reference sequence). Looking up the rest from reference TRBV7-9 and TRBJ1-1 gives the full variable domain: DTGVSQNPRHKITKRGQNVTFRCDPISEHNRLYWYRQTLGQGPEFLTYFQNEAQLEKSRLLSDRFSAERPKGSFSTLEIQRTEQGDSAMYLCASRTQNTEAFFGQGTRLTVV.